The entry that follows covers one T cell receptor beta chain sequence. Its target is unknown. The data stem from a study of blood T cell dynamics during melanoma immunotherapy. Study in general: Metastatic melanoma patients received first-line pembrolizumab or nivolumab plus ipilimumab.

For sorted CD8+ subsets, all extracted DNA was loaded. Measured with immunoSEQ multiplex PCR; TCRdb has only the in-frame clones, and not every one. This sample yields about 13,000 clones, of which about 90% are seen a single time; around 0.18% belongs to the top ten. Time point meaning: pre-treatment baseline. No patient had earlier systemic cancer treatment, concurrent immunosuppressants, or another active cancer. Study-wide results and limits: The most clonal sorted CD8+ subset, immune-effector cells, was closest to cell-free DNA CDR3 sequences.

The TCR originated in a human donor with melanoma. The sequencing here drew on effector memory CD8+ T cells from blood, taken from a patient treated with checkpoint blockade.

The CDR3 DNA reads as TGTGCCAGCAGTAAAGAGCGGGAGCCCCCTTACAATGAGCAGTTCTTC. Encoded protein: CASSKEREPPYNEQFF. The rearrangement uses TRBV28 and TRBJ2-1; 8 bases map to TRBD2. V was pared by 5 bases and J by 4 bases, with 10 bases of the junction left unmatched. This CDR3 comprises 16 residues. Germline CDR1 and CDR2: MDHEN and SYDVKM.